The 12 T cell receptor beta chains in this list originate from one sample, sequenced in a study of vaccination effects on CD4 cells after COVID-19. ViraFEST expansion of antigen-specific CD4+ T cells with viral peptide pools preceded sequencing. Scientists isolated CD4+ T cells after an approximately 9-day culture period ended. Between March and December 2020, the person had a SARS-CoV-2 infection that PCR confirmed. The assay was immunoSEQ multiplex PCR, and TCRdb's table has in-frame clones only and misses some. This table holds roughly 70,000 clones, more than 65% found once. Their antigens are not known. The sequencing here drew on CD4+ T cells from PBMCs cultured with HIV peptides, taken before COVID-19 vaccination. Subset in this sample: HIV-1 Nef peptide pool negative control/reference culture. These receptors originate from a human donor who had a prior SARS-CoV-2 infection.

The chain couples TRBV19 to TRBJ1-1; perhaps TRBD1 as D (5 bases). Germline V gene sequence: CDR1 LNHDA, CDR2 SQIVND (reference sequence). The V and J ends lost 4 bases and 4 bases respectively, with 16 bases between them. The CDR3 is 15 amino acids. The DNA for the CDR3 is TGTGCCAGTAGTAGGCATCGGGGCGAGACCACTGAAGCTTTCTTT. Translating it yields CASSRHRGETTEAFF.

The chain has TRBV5-4 and TRBJ2-7; no reliable D call. This CDR3 spans 13 amino acids. Trimming removed 0 bases at V and 11 bases at J, with 15 bases between. Germline values: CDR1 SGHNT, CDR2 YYREEE (reference sequence). The CDR3 is CASSLGTGDVEYF. CDR3 nucleotides: TGTGCCAGCAGCTTGGGAACCGGAGATGTGGAGTACTTC.

The chain joins TRBV5-4 to TRBJ1-2; D might be TRBD1 (5 bases). Looked up from germline, CDR1 is SGHNT and CDR2 is YYREEE (reference sequence). The CDR3 runs to 15 residues. Trimming took 1 base from V and 5 from J, leaving 15 bases between them. The chain's CDR3 is CASSLMQGNRYGYTF. The CDR3, as DNA: TGTGCCAGCAGCTTGATGCAGGGCAACAGATATGGCTACACCTTC. Together with reference TRBV5-4 and TRBJ1-2, the CDR3 gives the full variable domain: ETGVTQSPTHLIKTRGQQVTLRCSSQSGHNTVSWYQQALGQGPQFIFQYYREEENGRGNFPPRFSGLQFPNYSSELNVNALELDDSALYLCASSLMQGNRYGYTFGSGTRLTVV.

The chain is built from TRBV5-1 and TRBJ1-3; no clear D gene. V shed 0 bases and J shed 0 bases, with 4 bases lying between them. Germline V gene data show CDR1 as SGHRS and CDR2 as YFSETQ. The CDR3 has 14 amino acids. CDR3 region: CASSLDRSGNTIYF. The CDR3 coding sequence is TGCGCCAGCAGCTTGGATCGCTCTGGAAACACCATATATTTT.

This clone has just one count. The CDR3: CASSATARYYGYTF. In DNA form, the CDR3 reads TGCGCCAGCAGCGCCACGGCCAGATACTATGGCTACACCTTC. The V and J genes are TRBV5-1 and TRBJ1-2; no clear D gene. This CDR3 is built from 14 residues. The V end lost 4 bases, the J end lost 3 bases, and 13 bases lay between the germline ends. The germline CDR1 and CDR2 sequences are SGHRS and YFSETQ.

This clone was seen a few times. The CDR3 sequence: CASGAGGNSNQPQHF. CDR3 bases: TGTGCCAGCGGGGCGGGGGGAAATAGCAATCAGCCCCAGCATTTT. The rearrangement joins TRBV6-5 to TRBJ1-5; perhaps TRBD1 as D (5 bases). V lost 8 bases and J lost 0, with 14 bases in between. The CDR3 length is 15 residues. Germline CDR1 and CDR2: MNHEY and SVGAGI.

This chain connects TRBV18 to TRBJ2-1; TRBD2 matches 7 bases. The CDR3 loop spans 13 amino acids. With V trimmed by 5 bases and J by 5 bases, 3 bases remained unmatched. Germline CDR1 KGHSH, CDR2 LQKENI. The CDR3 bases are TGTGCCAGCTCAGGCGGGACTAACAATGAGCAGTTCTTC. This sequence encodes CASSGGTNNEQFF.

The rearrangement uses TRBV10-3 and TRBJ2-7, with 7 bases fitting TRBD1. The CDR3 runs 11 residues. Germline V gene sequence: CDR1 ENHRY, CDR2 SYGVKD. With 6 bases clipped from V and 7 bases from J, the junction kept 3 bases outside the gene matches. For the CDR3, the DNA is TGTGCCATCAGCGACAGGGATGAGCAGTACTTC. Translation: CAISDRDEQYF.

In this sample, this clone turned up a few times. The chain couples TRBV18 to TRBJ1-3, with D hard to call. Per germline, CDR1 KGHSH and CDR2 LQKENI. V gave up 1 base and J gave up 0 bases, with 7 bases separating them. The CDR3 consists of 15 residues. As DNA, the CDR3 is TGTGCCAGCTCACCACAGGAACGCTCTGGAAACACCATATATTTT. Its translation is CASSPQERSGNTIYF.

The rearrangement links TRBV2 to TRBJ1-5; 8 bases align to TRBD1. The J segment lost 0 bases and the V segment lost 4 bases, leaving 2 bases of the junction unmatched. Germline CDR1 reads SNHLY; CDR2 reads FYNNEI. This CDR3 is built from 15 residues. The CDR3: CASSAGGNSNQPQHF. In DNA, the CDR3 is TGTGCCAGCAGTGCAGGGGGCAATAGCAATCAGCCCCAGCATTTT. Based on the CDR3 plus reference TRBV2 and TRBJ1-5, the full variable domain is EPEVTQTPSHQVTQMGQEVILRCVPISNHLYFYWYRQILGQKVEFLVSFYNNEISEKSEIFDDQFSVERPDGSNFTLKIRSTKLEDSAMYFCASSAGGNSNQPQHFGDGTRLSIL.

The rearrangement links TRBV12-1 to TRBJ2-2; the table names TRBD2, a call not compared with the DNA. TRBV12-1 is designated a pseudogene. CDR3 length: 18 residues. The CDR3 coding sequence is TGTGCCACCAACTCCCGTAAGGGACTAGCGGGAGCAACCGGGGAGCTGTTTTTT. Encoded protein: CATNSRKGLAGATGELFF.

V usage is TRBV6-6 and J usage is TRBJ1-1, with a weak D call TRBD1 (5 bases). V shed 8 bases and J shed 13 bases, with 20 bases lying between them. CDR3 size: 12 residues. CDR1 is MNHNY and CDR2 is SVGAGI in the germline V gene (reference sequence). The chain's CDR3 is CASEGAKGKFFF. As DNA, the CDR3 is TGTGCCAGCGAAGGGGCAAAGGGAAAATTTTTCTTT.